The subject of this entry is one TCR beta chain. Its specificity is unknown. The PCR had 60 Vbeta and 13 Jbeta primers. Sequenced by immunoSEQ multiplex PCR; TCRdb stores in-frame clones only, minus some. The sample consists of about 150,000 clones, roughly 77% of them appearing once. The sample belongs to a study of cytomegalovirus exposure and HLA in healthy donors. This CDR3 has 12 residues. V was shortened by 1 base and J by 6 bases, with 10 bases between the two germline ends. From germline, CDR1 is GTSNPN and CDR2 SVGIG (reference sequence). Findings and limits, study-wide: Later analysis associated a missense DCLRE1C variant with TCR beta V- and J-gene trimming. Analysis was performed later, and it showed HLA-associated TCR beta chains to be more clonally expanded than equally common others. A reported reduction in N-insertions relative to the 666-donor mean was seen in an Asian-associated ancestry cluster in a later analysis.

This clonotype was sampled from a young man in good health and CMV-seropositive. Sequencing was carried out using PBMCs. The V call is TRBV30, the J call TRBJ2-7; D call uncertain. CDR3 residues: CAWSEYRVEQYF. The CDR3 region has the DNA TGTGCCTGGAGTGAATATCGGGTCGAGCAGTACTTC. Together with reference TRBV30 and TRBJ2-7, the CDR3 gives the full variable domain: SQTIHQWPATLVQPVGSPLSLECTVEGTSNPNLYWYRQAAGRGLQLLFYSVGIGQISSEVPQNLSASRPQDRQFILSSKKLLLSDSGFYLCAWSEYRVEQYFGPGTRLTVT.